These 14 T cell receptor beta chains came from one sample sequenced in a study of T cells after yellow fever vaccination. TCRdb analysed the 5' RACE reads with MiXCR anew, one entry per CDR3 protein. The sample has 29,000 or so distinct CDR3 sequences; roughly 6% are singletons. This material consisted of PBMCs, either bulk or a sorted T-cell subset (CD4+, CD8+, memory, or dextramer-sorted; not recorded which), taken on the day of the yellow fever booster vaccination. The receptors originated from a man younger than 45 who received the YFV17D yellow fever vaccine.

This clonotype was picked up many times. The gene calls are TRBV4-3 and TRBJ2-7, with D unresolved. The CDR3 length is 14 residues. Trimming took off 1 base at V and 7 bases at J, with 14 bases between the two ends. Germline CDR1 reads LGHNA; CDR2 reads YSLEER. DNA for the CDR3: TGCGCCAGCAGCCAAGGGGTAAAAGGGCGGGAGCAGTACTTC. This encodes CASSQGVKGREQYF.

This clonotype has ten or more counts. The chain recombines TRBV5-6 with TRBJ2-5, with TRBD1 identical over 7 bases. This CDR3 spans 15 amino acids. Germline lookup yields CDR1 SGHDT and CDR2 YYEEEE. Unmatched junction bases numbered 7, after V lost 3 bases and J lost 2 bases. CDR3 coding DNA: TGTGCCAGCAGCTACACTACAGGGGTTCAAGAGACCCAGTACTTC. Protein sequence: CASSYTTGVQETQYF. The entire variable domain, with the rest obtained from reference TRBV5-6 and TRBJ2-5, is as follows: DAGVTQSPTHLIKTRGQQVTLRCSPKSGHDTVSWYQQALGQGPQFIFQYYEEEERQRGNFPDRFSGHQFPNYSSELNVNALLLGDSALYLCASSYTTGVQETQYFGPGTRLLVL.

This chain joins TRBV7-2 and TRBJ2-2, with D perhaps matching TRBD1 (7 bases). In germline, CDR1 is SGHTA, CDR2 FQGNSA. The length of the CDR3 is 12 residues. V dropped 8 bases and J dropped 7 bases, with 11 bases sitting between them. The CDR3 loop is CASSRGVGELFF. In DNA, the CDR3 is TGTGCCAGCTCCAGGGGGGTCGGGGAGCTGTTTTTT.

This clonotype was seen many times. This chain joins TRBV25-1 and TRBJ1-4, with TRBD1 identical over 7 bases. The J segment lost 7 bases and the V segment lost 6 bases, leaving 5 bases of the junction unmatched. Germline V CDR1 and CDR2: MGHDK, SYGVNS. The CDR3 is 13 amino acids. CDR3 sequence reads: CASSAGGVEKLFF. The CDR3 DNA reads as TGTGCCAGCAGCGCAGGGGGAGTTGAAAAACTGTTTTTT.

This clonotype has ten or more counts. The chain is built from TRBV20-1 and TRBJ2-3, with 11 bases lining up with TRBD2. Germline trimming cut 3 bases from V and 6 bases from J; bases unmatched to any gene: 11. Germline CDR1 reads DFQATT; CDR2 reads SNEGSKA (reference sequence). The CDR3 sequence is 16 residues long. The CDR3 loop reads CSARKRLAGLADTQYF. The DNA of the CDR3 is TGCAGTGCTAGGAAAAGACTAGCGGGATTAGCGGATACGCAGTATTTT.

This clonotype was seen ten or more times. This chain connects TRBV4-3 to TRBJ2-7; 11 bases match TRBD2. This CDR3 region has 16 residues. V gave up 4 bases and J gave up 1 base; unmatched junction bases: 6. Germline CDR1 LGHNA, CDR2 YSLEER. CDR3 region: CASSPTSGSGSYEQYF. CDR3 nucleotide sequence: TGCGCCAGCAGCCCCACTAGCGGGAGTGGGTCCTACGAGCAGTACTTC.

In its sample, this clonotype was seen a few times. The gene calls are TRBV19 and TRBJ2-1, with D possibly being TRBD1 (6 bases). Germline lookup yields CDR1 LNHDA and CDR2 SQIVND (reference sequence). The CDR3 extends over 14 amino acids. Trimming left V 5 bases short and J 5 bases short, with 13 bases between. As DNA, the CDR3 is TGTGCCAGTAGTCCCGGGACACTCAACAATGAGCAGTTCTTC. Translated: CASSPGTLNNEQFF.

This clonotype was counted many times. The chain links TRBV7-8 to TRBJ2-5; D remains unclear. The CDR3 sequence is 16 residues long. Germline CDR1 is SGHVS and CDR2 is FQNEAQ. Trimming shortened V by 5 bases and J by 1 base, and 17 bases separated the two germline ends. In DNA, the CDR3 is TGTGCCAGCAGCCCCGGATCCCGGTTCAGCCAAGAGACCCAGTACTTC. The encoded protein is CASSPGSRFSQETQYF.

This clonotype was picked up many times. The genes are TRBV19 and TRBJ1-5; 8 bases are a match to TRBD1. The CDR3 loop spans 15 amino acids. The germline CDR1 and CDR2 sequences are LNHDA and SQIVND (reference sequence). The J segment lost 6 bases and the V segment lost 3 bases, leaving 7 bases of the junction unmatched. CDR3: CASSILQGEAQPQHF. DNA of the CDR3: TGTGCCAGTAGTATCCTACAGGGGGAAGCTCAGCCCCAGCATTTT.

The chain has TRBV7-9 and TRBJ2-1; TRBD2 matches at 11 bases. In germline, CDR1 is SEHNR, CDR2 FQNEAQ (reference sequence). After removal of 4 bases from V and 9 bases from J, the junction contained 5 bases not matched to a gene. The CDR3 is 14 amino acids. CDR3 sequence (DNA): TGTGCCAGCAGCTCAGAACTAGCGGGAGTTGAGCAGTTCTTC. The encoded protein is CASSSELAGVEQFF. The variable domain in full, completed from reference TRBV7-9 and TRBJ2-1, reads DTGVSQNPRHKITKRGQNVTFRCDPISEHNRLYWYRQTLGQGPEFLTYFQNEAQLEKSRLLSDRFSAERPKGSFSTLEIQRTEQGDSAMYLCASSSELAGVEQFFGPGTRLTVL.

The chain has TRBV6-2 or TRBV6-3 and TRBJ1-5; TRBD1 aligns across 7 bases. Germline assignment: CDR1 MNHEY and CDR2 SVGEGT. The V and J ends lost 5 bases and 2 bases, in that order; junction bases with no gene match: 15. There are 18 residues in the CDR3. The CDR3 coding sequence is TGTGCCAGCAGTATGGGACAGAACCCCGGAGTACGCAATCAGCCCCAGCATTTT. Protein sequence: CASSMGQNPGVRNQPQHF.

This clonotype was recorded many times. The chain recombines TRBV27 with TRBJ2-3; D ambiguous. V dropped 3 bases and J dropped 5 bases, with 9 bases sitting between them. Germline CDR1 and CDR2: MNHEY and SMNVEV (reference sequence). This CDR3 comprises 13 residues. CDR3 residues: CASSLEVLDTQYF. CDR3 DNA: TGTGCCAGCAGTTTGGAAGTTTTAGATACGCAGTATTTT.

V is TRBV20-1 and J is TRBJ2-3; TRBD2 might be the D (5 bases). This CDR3 has 15 residues. V gave up 3 bases and J gave up 3 bases, with 16 bases separating them. Per germline, CDR1 DFQATT and CDR2 SNEGSKA (reference sequence). The CDR3 sequence: CSASLPSRGTDTQYF. In DNA form, the CDR3 reads TGCAGTGCTAGCCTCCCATCCCGAGGGACAGATACGCAGTATTTT.

This clonotype was observed at least ten times. The V gene is TRBV5-1, the J gene TRBJ1-1; the D is unclear. Deletions cut 1 base from V and 1 base from J, with 8 bases between. CDR3 length: 14 amino acids. CDR1 is SGHRS and CDR2 is YFSETQ in the germline V gene. This CDR3 is CASSLWQQNTEAFF. Here the CDR3 DNA reads TGCGCCAGCAGCTTGTGGCAGCAGAACACTGAAGCTTTCTTT.